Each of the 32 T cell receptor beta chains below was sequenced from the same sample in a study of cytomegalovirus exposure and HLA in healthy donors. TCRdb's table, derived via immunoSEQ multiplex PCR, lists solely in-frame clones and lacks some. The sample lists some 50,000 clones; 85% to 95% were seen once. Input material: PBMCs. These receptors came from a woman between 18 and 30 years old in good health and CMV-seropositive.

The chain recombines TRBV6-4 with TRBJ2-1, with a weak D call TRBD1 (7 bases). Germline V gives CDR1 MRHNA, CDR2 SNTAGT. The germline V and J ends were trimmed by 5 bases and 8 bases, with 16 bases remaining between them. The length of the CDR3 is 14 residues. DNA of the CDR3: TGTGCCAGCAGTCCCCAGGGGGGTGGGGATGAGCAGTTCTTC. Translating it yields CASSPQGGGDEQFF.

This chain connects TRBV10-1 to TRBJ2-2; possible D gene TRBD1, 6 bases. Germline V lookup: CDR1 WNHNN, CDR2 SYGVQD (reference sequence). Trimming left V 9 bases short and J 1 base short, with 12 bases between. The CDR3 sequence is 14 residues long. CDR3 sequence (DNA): TGCGCCAGTCGCCCGGGACAGAACACCGGGGAGCTGTTTTTT. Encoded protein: CASRPGQNTGELFF.

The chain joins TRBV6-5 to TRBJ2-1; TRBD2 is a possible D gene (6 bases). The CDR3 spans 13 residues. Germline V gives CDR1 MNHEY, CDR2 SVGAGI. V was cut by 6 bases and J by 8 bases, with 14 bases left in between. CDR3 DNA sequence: TGTGCCAGCAGCCGACGACTAGGCGATGAGCAGTTCTTC. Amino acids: CASSRRLGDEQFF.

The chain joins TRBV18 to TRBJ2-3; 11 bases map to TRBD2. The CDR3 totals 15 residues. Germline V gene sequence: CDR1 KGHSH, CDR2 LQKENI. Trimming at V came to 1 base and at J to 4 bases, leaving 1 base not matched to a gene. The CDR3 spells CASSPLAGGPDTQYF. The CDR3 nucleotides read TGTGCCAGCTCACCACTAGCGGGAGGGCCAGATACGCAGTATTTT.

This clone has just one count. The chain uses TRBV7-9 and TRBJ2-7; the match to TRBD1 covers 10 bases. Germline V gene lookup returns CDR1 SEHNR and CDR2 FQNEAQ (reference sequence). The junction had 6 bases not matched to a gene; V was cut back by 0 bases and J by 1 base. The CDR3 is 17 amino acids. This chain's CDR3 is CASSLARSGQGSYEQYF. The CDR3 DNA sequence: TGTGCCAGCAGCTTAGCGCGTTCGGGACAGGGGTCCTACGAGCAGTACTTC.

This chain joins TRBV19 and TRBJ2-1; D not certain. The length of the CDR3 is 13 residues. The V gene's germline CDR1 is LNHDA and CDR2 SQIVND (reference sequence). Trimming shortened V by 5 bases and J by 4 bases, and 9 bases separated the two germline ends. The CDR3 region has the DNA TGTGCCAGTAGTTGGTCTAGTTACAATGAGCAGTTCTTC. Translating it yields CASSWSSYNEQFF.

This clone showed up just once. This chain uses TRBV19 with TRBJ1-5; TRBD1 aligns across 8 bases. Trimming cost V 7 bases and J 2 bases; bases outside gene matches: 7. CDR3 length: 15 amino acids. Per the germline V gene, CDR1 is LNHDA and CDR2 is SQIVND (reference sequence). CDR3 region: CASNPTGVGNQPQHF. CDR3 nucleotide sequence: TGTGCCAGTAACCCGACAGGGGTCGGCAATCAGCCCCAGCATTTT. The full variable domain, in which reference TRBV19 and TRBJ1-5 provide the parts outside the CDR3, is DGGITQSPKYLFRKEGQNVTLSCEQNLNHDAMYWYRQDPGQGLRLIYYSQIVNDFQKGDIAEGYSVSREKKESFPLTVTSAQKNPTAFYLCASNPTGVGNQPQHFGDGTRLSIL.

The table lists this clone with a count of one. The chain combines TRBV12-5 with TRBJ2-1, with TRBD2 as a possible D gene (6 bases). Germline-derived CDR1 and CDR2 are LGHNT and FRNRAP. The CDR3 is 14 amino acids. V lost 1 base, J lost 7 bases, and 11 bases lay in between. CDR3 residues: CASGLGTNPNEQFF. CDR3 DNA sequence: TGTGCTAGTGGTTTGGGGACTAATCCAAATGAGCAGTTCTTC.

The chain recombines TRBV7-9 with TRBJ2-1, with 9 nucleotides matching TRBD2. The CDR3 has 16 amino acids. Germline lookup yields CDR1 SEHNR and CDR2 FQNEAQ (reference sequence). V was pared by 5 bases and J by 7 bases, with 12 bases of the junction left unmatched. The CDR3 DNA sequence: TGTGCCAGCAGCCCCGAAGGCATTAGCGGGAGTAATGAGCAGTTCTTC. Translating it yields CASSPEGISGSNEQFF. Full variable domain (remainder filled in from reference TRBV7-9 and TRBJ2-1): DTGVSQNPRHKITKRGQNVTFRCDPISEHNRLYWYRQTLGQGPEFLTYFQNEAQLEKSRLLSDRFSAERPKGSFSTLEIQRTEQGDSAMYLCASSPEGISGSNEQFFGPGTRLTVL.

As DNA, the CDR3 is TGTGCCAGCAGTTGGACACTGAACACTGAAGCTTTCTTT. Translated: CASSWTLNTEAFF. The J gene is TRBJ1-1, the V gene TRBV6-6; weak D call: TRBD1 (5 bases). CDR1 MNHNY and CDR2 SVGAGI come from the germline V gene (reference sequence). Trimming shortened V by 4 bases and J by 0 bases, and 6 bases separated the two germline ends. The CDR3 runs to 13 residues.

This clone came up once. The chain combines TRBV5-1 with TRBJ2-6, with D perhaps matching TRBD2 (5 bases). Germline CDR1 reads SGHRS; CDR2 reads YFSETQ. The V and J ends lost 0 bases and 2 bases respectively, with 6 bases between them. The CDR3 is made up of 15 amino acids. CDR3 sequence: CASSLERAGANVLTF. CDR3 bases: TGCGCCAGCAGCTTGGAGAGGGCTGGGGCCAACGTCCTGACTTTC.

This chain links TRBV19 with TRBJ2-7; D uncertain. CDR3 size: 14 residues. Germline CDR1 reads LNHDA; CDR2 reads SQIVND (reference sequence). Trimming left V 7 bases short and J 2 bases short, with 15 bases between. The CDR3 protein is CASTPGPRPYEQYF. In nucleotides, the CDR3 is TGTGCCAGTACCCCAGGCCCTCGCCCCTACGAGCAGTACTTC.

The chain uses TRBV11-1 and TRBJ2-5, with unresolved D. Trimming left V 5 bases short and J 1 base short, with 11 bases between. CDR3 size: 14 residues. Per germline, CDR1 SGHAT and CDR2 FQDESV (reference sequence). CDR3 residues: CASSQTDSQETQYF. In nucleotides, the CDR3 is TGTGCCAGCAGCCAGACTGACTCCCAAGAGACCCAGTACTTC.

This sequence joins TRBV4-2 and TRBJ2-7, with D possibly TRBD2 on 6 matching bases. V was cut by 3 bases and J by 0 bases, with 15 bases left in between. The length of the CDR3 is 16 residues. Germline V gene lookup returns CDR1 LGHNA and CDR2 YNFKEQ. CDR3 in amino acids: CASSQEWAGFSYEQYF. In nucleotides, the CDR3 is TGTGCCAGCAGCCAGGAATGGGCGGGATTCTCCTACGAGCAGTACTTC.

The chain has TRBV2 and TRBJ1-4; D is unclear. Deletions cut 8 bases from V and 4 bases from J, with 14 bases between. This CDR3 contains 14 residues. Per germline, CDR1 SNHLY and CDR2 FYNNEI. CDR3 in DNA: TGTGCCAGCGGGCGGGAAGGGTTTAATGAAAAACTGTTTTTT. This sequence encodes CASGREGFNEKLFF. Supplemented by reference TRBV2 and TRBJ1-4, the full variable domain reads EPEVTQTPSHQVTQMGQEVILRCVPISNHLYFYWYRQILGQKVEFLVSFYNNEISEKSEIFDDQFSVERPDGSNFTLKIRSTKLEDSAMYFCASGREGFNEKLFFGSGTQLSVL.

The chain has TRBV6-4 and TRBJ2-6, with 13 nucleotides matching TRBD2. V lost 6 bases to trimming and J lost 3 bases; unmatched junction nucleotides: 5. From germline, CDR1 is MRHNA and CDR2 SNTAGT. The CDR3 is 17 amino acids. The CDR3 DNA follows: TGTGCCAGCAGCGATGGACTAGCGGGAGATGGGGCCAACGTCCTGACTTTC. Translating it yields CASSDGLAGDGANVLTF.

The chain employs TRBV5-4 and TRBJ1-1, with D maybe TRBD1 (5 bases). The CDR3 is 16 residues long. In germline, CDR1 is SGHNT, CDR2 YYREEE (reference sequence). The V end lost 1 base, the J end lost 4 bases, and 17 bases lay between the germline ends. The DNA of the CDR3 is TGTGCCAGCAGCTTGTCAGGGTCGTTGTGGGGCACTGAAGCTTTCTTT. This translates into CASSLSGSLWGTEAFF.

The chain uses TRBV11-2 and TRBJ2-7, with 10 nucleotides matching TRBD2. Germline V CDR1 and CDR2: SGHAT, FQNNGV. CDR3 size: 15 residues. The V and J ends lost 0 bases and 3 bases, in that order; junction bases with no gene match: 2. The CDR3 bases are TGTGCCAGCAGCTTAGATCCTAGCGGGAGCTACGAGCAGTACTTC. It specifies CASSLDPSGSYEQYF. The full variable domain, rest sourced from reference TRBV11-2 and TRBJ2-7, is EAGVAQSPRYKIIEKRQSVAFWCNPISGHATLYWYQQILGQGPKLLIQFQNNGVVDDSQLPKDRFSAERLKGVDSTLKIQPAKLEDSAVYLCASSLDPSGSYEQYFGPGTRLTVT.

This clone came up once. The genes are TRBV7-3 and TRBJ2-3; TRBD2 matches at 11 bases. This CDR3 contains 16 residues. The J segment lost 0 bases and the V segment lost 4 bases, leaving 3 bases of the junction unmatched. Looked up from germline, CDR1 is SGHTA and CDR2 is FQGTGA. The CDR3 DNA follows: TGTGCCAGCAGCTCCGGGACTAGCGGAAGCACAGATACGCAGTATTTT. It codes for CASSSGTSGSTDTQYF.

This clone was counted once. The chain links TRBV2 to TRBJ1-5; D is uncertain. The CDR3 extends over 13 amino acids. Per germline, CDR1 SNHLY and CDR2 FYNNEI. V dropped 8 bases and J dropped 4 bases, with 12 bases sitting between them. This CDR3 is CASLEGRNQPQHF. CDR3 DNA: TGTGCCAGCTTGGAGGGCCGGAATCAGCCCCAGCATTTT.

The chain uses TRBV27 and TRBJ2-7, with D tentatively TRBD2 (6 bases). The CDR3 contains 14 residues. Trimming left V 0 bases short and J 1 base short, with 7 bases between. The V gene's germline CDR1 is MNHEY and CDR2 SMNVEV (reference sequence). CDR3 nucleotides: TGTGCCAGCAGTTTATCGGAGGGGTCCTACGAGCAGTACTTC. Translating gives CASSLSEGSYEQYF.

The CDR3 loop reads CASSKEDTGELFF. The CDR3 region has the DNA TGTGCCAGCAGTAAGGAGGACACCGGGGAGCTGTTTTTT. The J gene is TRBJ2-2, the V gene TRBV28; D may be TRBD2 (5 bases). V gave up 5 bases and J gave up 3 bases, with 7 bases separating them. Germline CDR1 is MDHEN and CDR2 is SYDVKM. The CDR3 is 13 residues long.

The CDR3 protein is CASRRSGTGGSGGNQPQHF. CDR3 in DNA: TGTGCCAGCAGGAGATCCGGGACAGGGGGATCAGGTGGCAATCAGCCCCAGCATTTT. The V and J genes are TRBV27 and TRBJ1-5; 11 nucleotides align to TRBD1. The CDR3 sequence is 19 residues long. Germline values: CDR1 MNHEY, CDR2 SMNVEV (reference sequence). The junction had 15 bases not matched to a gene; V was cut back by 6 bases and J by 2 bases.

CDR3 in amino acids: CASSSIRTPNTEAFF. DNA for the CDR3: TGTGCCAGCAGTTCAATAAGGACACCTAACACTGAAGCTTTCTTT. The chain is built from TRBV27 and TRBJ1-1, with a possible D match to TRBD1 (5 bases). Deletions cut 4 bases from V and 2 bases from J, with 14 bases between. The germline V gene has CDR1 MNHEY and CDR2 SMNVEV (reference sequence). The length of the CDR3 is 15 residues.

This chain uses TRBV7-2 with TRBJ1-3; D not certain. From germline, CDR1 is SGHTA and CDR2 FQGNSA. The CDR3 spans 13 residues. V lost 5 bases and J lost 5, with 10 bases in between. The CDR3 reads CASSPGSRNTIYF. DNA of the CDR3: TGTGCCAGCAGCCCCGGTTCGAGAAACACCATATATTTT.

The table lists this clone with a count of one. In nucleotides, the CDR3 is TGTGCCAGCAGCCAAGCGCGGGAGGTCAACGAGCAGTACTTC. Encoded protein: CASSQAREVNEQYF. V usage is TRBV4-2 and J usage is TRBJ2-7; 8 bases map to TRBD2. The CDR3 runs to 14 residues. J was trimmed by 5 bases and V by 1 base; bases with no gene match: 4. Germline loops: CDR1 LGHNA, CDR2 YNFKEQ.

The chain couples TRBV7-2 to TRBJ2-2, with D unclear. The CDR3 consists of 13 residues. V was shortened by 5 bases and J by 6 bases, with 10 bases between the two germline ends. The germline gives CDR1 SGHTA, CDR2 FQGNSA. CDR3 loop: CASSRLSAGELFF. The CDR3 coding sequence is TGTGCCAGCAGCCGACTTTCTGCCGGGGAGCTGTTTTTT.

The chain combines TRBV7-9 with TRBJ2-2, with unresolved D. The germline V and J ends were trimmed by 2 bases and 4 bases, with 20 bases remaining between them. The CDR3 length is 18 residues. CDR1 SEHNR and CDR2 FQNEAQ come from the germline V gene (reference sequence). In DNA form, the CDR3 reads TGTGCCAGCAGCTTAAGGCCGATTGAGGCCCCAGCCACCGGGGAGCTGTTTTTT. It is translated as CASSLRPIEAPATGELFF.

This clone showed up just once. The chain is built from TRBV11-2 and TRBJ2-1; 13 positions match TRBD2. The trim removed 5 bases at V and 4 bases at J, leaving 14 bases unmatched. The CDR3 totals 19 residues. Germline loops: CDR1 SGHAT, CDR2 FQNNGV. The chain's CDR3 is CASSNTYRLAGGSYNEQFF. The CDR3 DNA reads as TGTGCCAGCAGCAACACTTACCGACTAGCGGGAGGCTCTTACAATGAGCAGTTCTTC.

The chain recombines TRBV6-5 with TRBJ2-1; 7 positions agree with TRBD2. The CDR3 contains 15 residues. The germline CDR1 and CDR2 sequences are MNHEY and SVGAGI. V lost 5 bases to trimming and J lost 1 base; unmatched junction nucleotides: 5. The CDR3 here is CASSPPGRSYNEQFF. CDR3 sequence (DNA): TGTGCCAGCAGTCCCCCCGGGAGGTCCTACAATGAGCAGTTCTTC.

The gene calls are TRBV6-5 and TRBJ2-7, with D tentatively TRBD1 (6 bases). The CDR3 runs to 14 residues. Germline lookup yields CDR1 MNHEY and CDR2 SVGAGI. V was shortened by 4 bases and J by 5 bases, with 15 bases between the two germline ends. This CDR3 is CASSSLGGPDEQYF. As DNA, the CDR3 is TGTGCCAGCAGTTCATTAGGGGGACCCGACGAGCAGTACTTC.

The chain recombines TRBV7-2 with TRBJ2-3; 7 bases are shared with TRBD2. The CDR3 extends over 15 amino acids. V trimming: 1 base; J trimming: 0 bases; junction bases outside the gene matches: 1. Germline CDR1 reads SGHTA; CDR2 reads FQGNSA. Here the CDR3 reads CASSLVAGSTDTQYF. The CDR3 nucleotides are TGTGCCAGCAGCTTAGTAGCGGGTAGCACAGATACGCAGTATTTT.